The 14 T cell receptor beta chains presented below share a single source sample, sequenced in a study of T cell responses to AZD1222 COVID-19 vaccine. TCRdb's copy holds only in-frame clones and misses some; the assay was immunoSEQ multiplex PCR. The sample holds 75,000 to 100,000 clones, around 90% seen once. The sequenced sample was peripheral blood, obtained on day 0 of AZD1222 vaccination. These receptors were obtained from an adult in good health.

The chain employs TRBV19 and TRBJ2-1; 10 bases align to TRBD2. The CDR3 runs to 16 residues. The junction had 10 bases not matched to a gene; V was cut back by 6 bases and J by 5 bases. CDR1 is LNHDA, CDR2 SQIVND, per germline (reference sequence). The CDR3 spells CASRRTLAGEDNEQFF. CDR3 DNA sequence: TGTGCCAGTAGGCGGACCCTAGCGGGAGAGGACAATGAGCAGTTCTTC. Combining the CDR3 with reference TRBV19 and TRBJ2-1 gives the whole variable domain DGGITQSPKYLFRKEGQNVTLSCEQNLNHDAMYWYRQDPGQGLRLIYYSQIVNDFQKGDIAEGYSVSREKKESFPLTVTSAQKNPTAFYLCASRRTLAGEDNEQFFGPGTRLTVL.

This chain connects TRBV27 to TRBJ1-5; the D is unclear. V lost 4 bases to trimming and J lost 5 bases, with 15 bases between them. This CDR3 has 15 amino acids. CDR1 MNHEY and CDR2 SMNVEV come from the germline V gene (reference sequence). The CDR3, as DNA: TGTGCCAGCAGTTCTCTCCCACCCCCACATCAGCCCCAGCATTTT. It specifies CASSSLPPPHQPQHF.

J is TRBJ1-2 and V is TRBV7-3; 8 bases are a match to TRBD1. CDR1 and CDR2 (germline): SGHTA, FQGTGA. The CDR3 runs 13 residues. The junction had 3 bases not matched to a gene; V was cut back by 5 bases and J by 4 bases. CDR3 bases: TGTGCCAGCAGCCTAGACAGGGGCTATGGCTACACCTTC. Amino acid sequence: CASSLDRGYGYTF.

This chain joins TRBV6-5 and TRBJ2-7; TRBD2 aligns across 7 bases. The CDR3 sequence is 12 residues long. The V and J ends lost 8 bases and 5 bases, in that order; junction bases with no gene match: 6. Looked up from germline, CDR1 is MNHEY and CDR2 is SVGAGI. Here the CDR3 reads CASRGVVDEQYF. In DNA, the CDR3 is TGTGCCAGCCGGGGGGTAGTTGACGAGCAGTACTTC.

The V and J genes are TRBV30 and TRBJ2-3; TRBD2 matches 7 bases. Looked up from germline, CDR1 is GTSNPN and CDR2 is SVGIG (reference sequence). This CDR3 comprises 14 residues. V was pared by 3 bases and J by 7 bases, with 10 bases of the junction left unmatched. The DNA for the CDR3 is TGTGCCTGGAGACCGGGGAGGGCCTCTAATACGCAGTATTTT. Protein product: CAWRPGRASNTQYF.

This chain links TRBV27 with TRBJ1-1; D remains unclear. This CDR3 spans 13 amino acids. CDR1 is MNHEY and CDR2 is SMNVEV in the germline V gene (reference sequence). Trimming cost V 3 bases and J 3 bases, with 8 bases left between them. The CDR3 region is CASSFARYTEAFF. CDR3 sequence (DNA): TGTGCCAGCAGTTTTGCCAGATACACTGAAGCTTTCTTT.

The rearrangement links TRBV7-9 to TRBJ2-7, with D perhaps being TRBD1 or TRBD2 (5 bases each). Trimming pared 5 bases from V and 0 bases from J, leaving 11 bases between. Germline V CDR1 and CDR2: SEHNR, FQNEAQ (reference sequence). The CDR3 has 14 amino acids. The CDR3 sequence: CASSRDASSYEQYF. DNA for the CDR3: TGTGCCAGCAGCCGGGACGCTAGCTCCTACGAGCAGTACTTC.

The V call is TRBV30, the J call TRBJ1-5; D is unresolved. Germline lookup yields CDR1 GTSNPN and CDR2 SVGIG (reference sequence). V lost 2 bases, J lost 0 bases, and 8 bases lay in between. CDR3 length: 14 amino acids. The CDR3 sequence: CAWSSADSNQPQHF. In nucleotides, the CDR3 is TGTGCCTGGAGTAGTGCAGATAGCAATCAGCCCCAGCATTTT.

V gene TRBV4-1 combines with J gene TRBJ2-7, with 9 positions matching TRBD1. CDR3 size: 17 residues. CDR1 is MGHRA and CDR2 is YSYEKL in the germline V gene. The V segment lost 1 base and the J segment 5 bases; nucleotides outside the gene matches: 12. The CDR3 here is CASSQVGIRDRDHEQYF. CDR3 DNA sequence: TGCGCCAGCAGCCAAGTTGGGATCCGGGACAGGGACCACGAGCAGTACTTC.

The CDR3 region has the DNA TGTGCCAGCAGCTTAGCTTCAAGGGCTAGCGGGTCGTCCGCTTACACAGATACGCAGTATTTT. Residues: CASSLASRASGSSAYTDTQYF. V is TRBV13 and J is TRBJ2-3; 8 bases agree with TRBD2. Germline CDR1 reads PRHDT; CDR2 reads FYEKMQ (reference sequence). V lost 1 base, J lost 2 bases, and 20 bases stayed unmatched. The CDR3 totals 21 residues.

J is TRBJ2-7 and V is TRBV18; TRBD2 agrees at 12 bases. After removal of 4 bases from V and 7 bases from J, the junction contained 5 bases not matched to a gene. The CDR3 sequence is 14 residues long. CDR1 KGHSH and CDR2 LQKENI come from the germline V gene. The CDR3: CASSRGLAGQEQYF. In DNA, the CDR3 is TGTGCCAGCTCACGAGGACTAGCGGGGCAAGAGCAGTACTTC.

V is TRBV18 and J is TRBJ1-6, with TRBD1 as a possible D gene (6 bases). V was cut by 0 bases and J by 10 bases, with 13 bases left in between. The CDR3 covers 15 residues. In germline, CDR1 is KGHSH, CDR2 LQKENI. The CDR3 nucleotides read TGTGCCAGCTCACCACCGAACAGGGTCGACTCACCCCTCCACTTT. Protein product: CASSPPNRVDSPLHF.

This chain's CDR3 is CASSTGEWETQYF. CDR3 coding DNA: TGTGCCAGCAGCACAGGGGAGTGGGAGACCCAGTACTTC. V is TRBV6-2 or TRBV6-3 and J is TRBJ2-5, with 7 nucleotides matching TRBD1. This CDR3 has 13 amino acids. CDR1 is MNHEY and CDR2 is SVGEGT in the germline V gene. Unmatched junction bases numbered 6, after V lost 6 bases and J lost 5 bases.

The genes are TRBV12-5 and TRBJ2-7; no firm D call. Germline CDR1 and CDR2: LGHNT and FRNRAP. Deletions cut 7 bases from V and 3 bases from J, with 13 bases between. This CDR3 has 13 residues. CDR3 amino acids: CASALYSLYEQYF. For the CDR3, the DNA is TGTGCTAGTGCCCTTTACAGCCTCTACGAGCAGTACTTC.